These T cell receptor beta chains were read from a single sample in a study of CD8 T cells in Susac syndrome. Each CDR3 protein is one row after TCRdb ran MiXCR on the immunoSEQ multiplex PCR reads. The sample includes a few hundred thousand distinct CDR3 sequences, 92% of them seen just once. The material sequenced was CD4+ T cells from PBMCs. These receptors all stem from a human donor with multiple sclerosis. CDR3s include the opening cysteine and the closing phenylalanine or tryptophan. D genes are given only for firm matches. Clone size is shown for a subset of rows, as once, few, many or a class of expanded clone.

>TRBV9|TRBD2|TRBJ2-3|NA
CASSALAGNTDTQYF
TGTGCCAGCAGCGCCCTAGCGGGGAACACAGATACGCAGTATTTT
>TRBV28|TRBD1|TRBJ1-2|NA
CASSFVRGQGYTF
TGTGCCAGCAGTTTTGTCAGGGGACAGGGCTACACCTTC
>TRBV5-6|TRBD1|TRBJ2-5|NA
CASSSGGFETQYF
TGTGCCAGCAGCTCAGGGGGCTTTGAGACCCAGTACTTC
>TRBV19|TRBD2|TRBJ2-1|NA
CASSRRTSGGNEQFF
TGTGCCAGTAGTCGTCGGACTAGCGGGGGTAATGAGCAGTTCTTC
>TRBV28|NA|TRBJ1-2|NA
CASSFWAQGMPINYGYTF
TGTGCCAGCAGTTTTTGGGCACAGGGTATGCCTATTAACTATGGCTACACCTTC
>TRBV6-5|NA|TRBJ2-7|NA
CASKRSTVSYEQYF
TGTGCCAGCAAACGATCGACGGTCTCCTACGAGCAGTACTTC
>TRBV6-2/TRBV6-3|NA|TRBJ2-7|NA
CASSYSRGFSYEQYF
TGTGCCAGCAGTTACTCTCGGGGCTTCTCCTACGAGCAGTACTTC
>TRBV30|TRBD1|TRBJ2-2|NA
CASHRGLANTGELFF
TGTGCCTCCCACAGGGGGCTGGCGAACACCGGGGAGCTGTTTTTT
>TRBV6-5|TRBD1|TRBJ1-2|NA
CASSYDGGQGGVYGYTF
TGTGCCAGCAGTTACGACGGGGGACAGGGAGGGGTCTATGGCTACACCTTC
>TRBV5-4|TRBD1|TRBJ2-5|NA
CASSKTGPETQYF
TGTGCCAGCAGCAAGACAGGGCCGGAGACCCAGTACTTC
>TRBV6-6|TRBD1|TRBJ1-3|once
CAGRQGGGNTIYF
TGTGCCGGGCGACAGGGTGGTGGAAACACCATATATTTT
>TRBV4-1|NA|TRBJ2-1|NA
CASSQGGGRKFF
TGCGCCAGCAGCCAAGGCGGGGGCAGGAAGTTCTTC
>TRBV25-1|NA|TRBJ1-2|NA
CASSLGGPTNYGYTF
TGTGCCAGCAGTTTGGGGGGGCCCACTAACTATGGCTACACCTTC
>TRBV6-5|NA|TRBJ2-5|NA
CASSYAPGSTQYF
TGTGCCAGCAGTTACGCCCCGGGGTCAACCCAGTACTTC
>TRBV5-4|NA|TRBJ2-7|NA
CASSPEGGGRSGEQYF
TGTGCCAGCAGCCCAGAGGGGGGGGGAAGGAGTGGCGAGCAGTACTTC
>TRBV2|NA|TRBJ2-2|NA
CASTHETGATGELFF
TGTGCCAGCACTCACGAGACCGGGGCAACCGGGGAGCTGTTTTTT
>TRBV20-1|TRBD1|TRBJ2-7|NA
CSAPRGQGAREQYF
TGCAGTGCTCCGCGGGGACAGGGGGCGAGGGAGCAGTACTTC
>TRBV7-8|NA|TRBJ1-2|few
CASSLDREYGYTF
TGTGCCAGCAGCTTAGACAGAGAATATGGCTACACCTTC
>TRBV5-1|TRBD2|TRBJ2-7|NA
CASSPAGLAYYEQYF
TGCGCCAGCAGCCCTGCGGGACTAGCGTACTACGAGCAGTACTTC
>TRBV7-2|TRBD2|TRBJ2-3|NA
CASRGAGASTDTQYF
TGTGCCAGCAGGGGAGCGGGGGCCTCCACAGATACGCAGTATTTT
>TRBV2|TRBD2|TRBJ2-1|once
CASRSSGTRGSEQFF
TGTGCCAGCAGATCATCCGGGACTAGAGGAAGTGAGCAGTTCTTC
>TRBV7-8|NA|TRBJ2-6|NA
CASSLARGGDLPGANVLTF
TGTGCCAGCAGCTTAGCAAGAGGGGGAGATCTCCCTGGGGCCAACGTCCTGACTTTC
>TRBV7-2|TRBD2|TRBJ2-3|NA
CASSPKLALRTDTQYF
TGTGCCAGCAGCCCGAAACTAGCGTTACGCACAGATACGCAGTATTTT
>TRBV5-4|TRBD2|TRBJ2-3|NA
CASSRGGAGATDTQYF
TGTGCCAGCAGCCGCGGGGGGGCGGGGGCCACAGATACGCAGTATTTT
>TRBV3-1|TRBD1|TRBJ1-1|NA
CASSQGDRVNTEAFF
TGTGCCAGCAGCCAAGGAGACAGGGTGAACACTGAAGCTTTCTTT
>TRBV7-2|NA|TRBJ2-7|NA
CASSTRTEYEQYF
TGTGCCAGCAGCACCCGGACAGAGTACGAGCAGTACTTC
>TRBV28|NA|TRBJ2-1|NA
CASSVGQNNEQFF
TGTGCCAGCAGTGTCGGACAAAACAATGAGCAGTTCTTC
>TRBV29-1|NA|TRBJ2-3|NA
CSTLGRARTDTQYF
TGCAGCACCTTAGGGAGAGCGCGCACAGATACGCAGTATTTT
>TRBV6-1|TRBD1|TRBJ1-1|few
CASSWTGGNTEAFF
TGTGCCAGCAGCTGGACAGGGGGGAACACTGAAGCTTTCTTT
>TRBV5-4|TRBD1|TRBJ2-1|NA
CASSSGRGLYNEQFF
TGTGCCAGCAGCTCGGGCAGGGGGCTCTACAATGAGCAGTTCTTC
>TRBV30|TRBD1|TRBJ1-6|NA
CAWSFTPTLRTGGNSPLHF
TGTGCCTGGAGTTTTACCCCCACTCTTCGGACAGGGGGTAATTCACCCCTCCACTTT
>TRBV29-1|TRBD1|TRBJ2-7|NA
CSVGDRGEQYF
TGCAGCGTGGGGGACAGGGGGGAGCAGTACTTC
>TRBV7-7|NA|TRBJ2-7|NA
CASSLALGFYEQYF
TGTGCTAGCAGCTTAGCTCTGGGGTTCTACGAGCAGTACTTC